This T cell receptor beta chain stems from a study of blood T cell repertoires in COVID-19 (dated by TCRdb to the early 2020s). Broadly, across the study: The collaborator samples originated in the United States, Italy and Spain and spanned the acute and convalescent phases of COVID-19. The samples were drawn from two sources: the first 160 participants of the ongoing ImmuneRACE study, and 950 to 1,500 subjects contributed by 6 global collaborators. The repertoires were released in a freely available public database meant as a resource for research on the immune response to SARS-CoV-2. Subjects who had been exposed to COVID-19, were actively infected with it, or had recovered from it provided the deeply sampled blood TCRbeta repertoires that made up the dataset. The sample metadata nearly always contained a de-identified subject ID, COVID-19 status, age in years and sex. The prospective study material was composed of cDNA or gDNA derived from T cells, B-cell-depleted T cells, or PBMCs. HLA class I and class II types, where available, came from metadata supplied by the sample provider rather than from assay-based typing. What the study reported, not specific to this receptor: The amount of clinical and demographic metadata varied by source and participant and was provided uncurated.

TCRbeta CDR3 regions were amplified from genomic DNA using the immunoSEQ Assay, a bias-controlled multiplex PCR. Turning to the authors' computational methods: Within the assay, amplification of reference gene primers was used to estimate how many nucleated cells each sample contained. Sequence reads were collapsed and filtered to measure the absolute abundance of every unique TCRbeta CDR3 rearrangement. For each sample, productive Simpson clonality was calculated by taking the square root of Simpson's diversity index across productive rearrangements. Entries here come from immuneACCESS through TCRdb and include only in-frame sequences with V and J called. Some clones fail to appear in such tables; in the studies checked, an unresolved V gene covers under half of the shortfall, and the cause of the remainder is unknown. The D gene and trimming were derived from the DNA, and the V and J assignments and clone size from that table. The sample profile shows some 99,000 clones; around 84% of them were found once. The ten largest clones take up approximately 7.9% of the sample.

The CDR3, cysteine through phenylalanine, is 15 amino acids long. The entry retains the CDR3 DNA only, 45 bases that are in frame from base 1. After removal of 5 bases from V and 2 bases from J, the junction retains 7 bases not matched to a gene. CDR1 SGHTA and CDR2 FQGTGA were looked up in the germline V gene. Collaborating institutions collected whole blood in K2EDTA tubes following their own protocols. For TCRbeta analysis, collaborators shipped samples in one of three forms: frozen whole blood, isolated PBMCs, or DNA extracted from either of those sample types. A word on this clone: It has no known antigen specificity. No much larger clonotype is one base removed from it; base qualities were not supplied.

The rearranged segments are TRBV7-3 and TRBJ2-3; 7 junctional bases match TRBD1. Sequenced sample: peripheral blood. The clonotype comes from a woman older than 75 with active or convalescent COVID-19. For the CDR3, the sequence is CASSRTGAYTDTQYF. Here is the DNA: TGTGCCAGCAGCAGAACAGGGGCCTACACAGATACGCAGTATTTT.